This is a list of T cell receptor beta chains from one sample in a study of OX40 agonist ivuxolimab in advanced cancers. Some clones are missing from TCRdb's copy, which holds only in-frame ones; the method was immunoSEQ multiplex PCR. Of 68,000 or so clones listed, nearly 85% were seen once; the top ten hold under 13%. Sequenced material: CD4+ or CD8+ T cells sorted from blood, taken in a trial of the OX40 agonist ivuxolimab. The receptors were sampled from an adult with an advanced solid tumor such as melanoma, head and neck, liver or kidney cancer. Each CDR3 is given with its conserved first and last residue. A D gene is named only where the DNA matches it firmly. Clone size, where shown, is once, few, many, or a class for clones that have expanded.

len: 15; j_gene: TRBJ1-2; v_gene: TRBV7-9; abundance: -; d_gene: -; CDR3aa: CASSLEERTNYGYTF; CDR3nt: TGTGCCAGCAGCTTAGAGGAGAGAACTAACTATGGCTACACCTTC
len: 13; j_gene: TRBJ2-5; v_gene: TRBV6-1; abundance: -; d_gene: -; CDR3aa: CASRVGMLETQYF; CDR3nt: TGTGCCAGCAGGGTGGGGATGTTAGAGACCCAGTACTTC
len: 13; j_gene: TRBJ2-7; v_gene: TRBV5-1; abundance: -; d_gene: TRBD1; CDR3aa: CASSLDRGYEQYF; CDR3nt: TGCGCCAGCAGCTTGGACAGGGGTTACGAGCAGTACTTC
len: 15; j_gene: TRBJ1-6; v_gene: TRBV7-9; abundance: -; d_gene: TRBD1; CDR3aa: CASSMGQGGNSPLHF; CDR3nt: TGTGCCAGCAGCATGGGACAGGGAGGCAATTCACCCCTCCACTTT
len: 14; j_gene: TRBJ1-6; v_gene: TRBV5-1; abundance: -; d_gene: -; CDR3aa: CASSLGQVNSPLHF; CDR3nt: TGCGCCAGCAGCTTGGGACAGGTTAATTCACCCCTCCACTTT
len: 15; j_gene: TRBJ2-1; v_gene: TRBV30; abundance: -; d_gene: -; CDR3aa: CASSQRASSYNEQFF; CDR3nt: TGTGCCTCCTCGCAGCGGGCAAGCTCCTACAATGAGCAGTTCTTC
len: 17; j_gene: TRBJ1-4; v_gene: TRBV5-1; abundance: -; d_gene: -; CDR3aa: CASSPDPSGQTNEKLFF; CDR3nt: TGCGCCAGCAGCCCGGACCCCTCGGGGCAAACTAATGAAAAACTGTTTTTT
len: 15; j_gene: TRBJ1-1; v_gene: TRBV19; abundance: many; d_gene: -; CDR3aa: CASSMGRGQNLEAFF; CDR3nt: TGTGCCAGTAGTATGGGAAGGGGACAAAACCTTGAAGCTTTCTTT
len: 15; j_gene: TRBJ2-7; v_gene: TRBV2; abundance: -; d_gene: -; CDR3aa: CASSEGRSYRHEQYF; CDR3nt: TGTGCCAGCAGTGAAGGCAGGTCCTACCGCCACGAGCAGTACTTC
len: 11; j_gene: TRBJ2-5; v_gene: TRBV7-8; abundance: -; d_gene: -; CDR3aa: CASSPAETQYF; CDR3nt: TGTGCCAGCAGCCCGGCGGAGACCCAGTACTTC
len: 14; j_gene: TRBJ2-5; v_gene: TRBV19; abundance: -; d_gene: TRBD2; CDR3aa: CASSQSGGKPTQYF; CDR3nt: TGTGCCAGTAGTCAAAGCGGGGGGAAACCGACCCAGTACTTC
len: 14; j_gene: TRBJ2-5; v_gene: TRBV7-9; abundance: once; d_gene: -; CDR3aa: CASSLDGGWETQYF; CDR3nt: TGTGCCAGCAGCTTAGATGGGGGCTGGGAGACCCAGTACTTC
len: 14; j_gene: TRBJ1-1; v_gene: TRBV5-5; abundance: -; d_gene: TRBD1; CDR3aa: CASSPGQMNTEAFF; CDR3nt: TGTGCCAGCAGCCCGGGACAGATGAACACTGAAGCTTTCTTT
len: 17; j_gene: TRBJ2-6; v_gene: TRBV7-2; abundance: -; d_gene: TRBD1; CDR3aa: CASSLTGGLTGANVLTF; CDR3nt: TGTGCCAGCAGCCTAACAGGGGGCTTGACTGGGGCCAACGTCCTGACTTTC
len: 16; j_gene: TRBJ1-6; v_gene: TRBV6-1; abundance: -; d_gene: TRBD1; CDR3aa: CASSDAVQGGRSPLHF; CDR3nt: TGTGCCAGCAGTGACGCGGTGCAGGGGGGAAGATCACCCCTCCACTTT
len: 16; j_gene: TRBJ2-2; v_gene: TRBV4-3; abundance: -; d_gene: -; CDR3aa: CASSQDQRKNTGELFF; CDR3nt: TGCGCCAGCAGCCAAGACCAGCGGAAGAACACCGGGGAGCTGTTTTTT
len: 14; j_gene: TRBJ1-1; v_gene: TRBV5-1; abundance: once; d_gene: -; CDR3aa: CASSLGPGDTEAFF; CDR3nt: TGCGCCAGCAGCTTGGGCCCAGGGGACACTGAAGCTTTCTTT
len: 14; j_gene: TRBJ2-3; v_gene: TRBV10-1; abundance: -; d_gene: -; CDR3aa: CASSRDGSTDTQYF; CDR3nt: TGCGCCAGCAGTCGGGACGGCAGCACAGATACGCAGTATTTT
len: 14; j_gene: TRBJ2-3; v_gene: TRBV7-2; abundance: once; d_gene: -; CDR3aa: CASSPHSGADTQYF; CDR3nt: TGTGCCAGCAGCCCCCACTCAGGGGCAGATACGCAGTATTTT
len: 14; j_gene: TRBJ2-2; v_gene: TRBV27; abundance: -; d_gene: TRBD1; CDR3aa: CASIDRGRTGELFF; CDR3nt: TGTGCCAGCATAGACAGGGGCCGGACCGGGGAGCTGTTTTTT
len: 14; j_gene: TRBJ2-1; v_gene: TRBV19; abundance: -; d_gene: -; CDR3aa: CASSIEGPYNEQFF; CDR3nt: TGTGCCAGTAGTATAGAGGGCCCTTACAATGAGCAGTTCTTC
len: 15; j_gene: TRBJ1-4; v_gene: TRBV5-4; abundance: -; d_gene: -; CDR3aa: CASSAPGPMGEKLFF; CDR3nt: TGTGCCAGCAGCGCACCGGGCCCCATGGGGGAAAAACTGTTTTTT
len: 15; j_gene: TRBJ1-3; v_gene: TRBV30; abundance: -; d_gene: -; CDR3aa: CAWSVQGFRGNTIYF; CDR3nt: TGTGCCTGGAGTGTACAGGGCTTTAGAGGAAACACCATATATTTT
len: 16; j_gene: TRBJ1-2; v_gene: TRBV12-5; abundance: -; d_gene: -; CDR3aa: CASGLWTHSILDGYTF; CDR3nt: TGTGCTAGTGGTTTATGGACCCATAGCATACTGGATGGCTACACCTTC
len: 15; j_gene: TRBJ1-1; v_gene: TRBV7-8; abundance: -; d_gene: TRBD1; CDR3aa: CASRKQGLMNTEAFF; CDR3nt: TGTGCCAGCAGAAAACAGGGGCTGATGAACACTGAAGCTTTCTTT
len: 11; j_gene: TRBJ2-7; v_gene: TRBV2; abundance: few; d_gene: -; CDR3aa: CASSFSYEQYF; CDR3nt: TGTGCCAGCAGTTTTTCCTACGAGCAGTACTTC
len: 12; j_gene: TRBJ2-3; v_gene: TRBV7-9; abundance: -; d_gene: -; CDR3aa: CASIGSTDTQYF; CDR3nt: TGTGCCAGCATCGGTAGCACAGATACGCAGTATTTT
len: 14; j_gene: TRBJ2-3; v_gene: TRBV2; abundance: -; d_gene: TRBD1; CDR3aa: CASKRTGSTDTQYF; CDR3nt: TGTGCCAGCAAAAGGACAGGTAGCACAGATACGCAGTATTTT
len: 13; j_gene: TRBJ2-4; v_gene: TRBV28; abundance: -; d_gene: -; CDR3aa: CASSPPGQNIQYF; CDR3nt: TGTGCCAGCAGTCCCCCGGGGCAAAACATTCAGTACTTC
len: 14; j_gene: TRBJ1-2; v_gene: TRBV6-1; abundance: -; d_gene: TRBD1; CDR3aa: CASGLAGGIYGYTF; CDR3nt: TGTGCCAGCGGGTTGGCAGGGGGCATCTATGGCTACACCTTC
len: 15; j_gene: TRBJ1-1; v_gene: TRBV18; abundance: -; d_gene: -; CDR3aa: CASSPVQGANTEAFF; CDR3nt: TGTGCCAGCTCACCTGTTCAGGGAGCGAACACTGAAGCTTTCTTT
len: 13; j_gene: TRBJ1-5; v_gene: TRBV27; abundance: -; d_gene: TRBD1; CDR3aa: CASGQGSNQPQHF; CDR3nt: TGTGCCAGCGGACAGGGAAGCAATCAGCCCCAGCATTTT
len: 15; j_gene: TRBJ2-7; v_gene: TRBV4-3; abundance: -; d_gene: -; CDR3aa: CASSQEPGPNYEQYF; CDR3nt: TGCGCCAGCAGCCAAGAACCCGGGCCAAATTACGAGCAGTACTTC
len: 19; j_gene: TRBJ2-3; v_gene: TRBV4-1; abundance: -; d_gene: TRBD2; CDR3aa: CASSQDGPRLASSTDTQYF; CDR3nt: TGCGCCAGCAGCCAAGATGGCCCCCGACTAGCGTCTAGCACAGATACGCAGTATTTT
len: 16; j_gene: TRBJ2-1; v_gene: TRBV4-1; abundance: -; d_gene: TRBD2; CDR3aa: CASSPRTSGSRDEQFF; CDR3nt: TGCGCCAGCAGCCCCAGGACTAGCGGGAGTCGTGATGAGCAGTTCTTC
len: 14; j_gene: TRBJ2-3; v_gene: TRBV6-5; abundance: -; d_gene: TRBD1; CDR3aa: CASSQTGTTDTQYF; CDR3nt: TGTGCCAGCAGTCAGACAGGGACCACAGATACGCAGTATTTT
len: 15; j_gene: TRBJ2-5; v_gene: TRBV18; abundance: -; d_gene: TRBD2; CDR3aa: CASSPVAGGRETQYF; CDR3nt: TGTGCCAGCTCACCAGTAGCGGGGGGACGGGAGACCCAGTACTTC
len: 13; j_gene: TRBJ2-7; v_gene: TRBV7-9; abundance: -; d_gene: -; CDR3aa: CASSLRQSYEQYF; CDR3nt: TGTGCCAGCAGCTTACGACAGTCCTACGAGCAGTACTTC
len: 14; j_gene: TRBJ2-1; v_gene: TRBV6-5; abundance: -; d_gene: -; CDR3aa: CASSYEDRYNEQFF; CDR3nt: TGTGCCAGCAGTTACGAGGACAGATACAATGAGCAGTTCTTC
len: 14; j_gene: TRBJ1-5; v_gene: TRBV25-1; abundance: -; d_gene: -; CDR3aa: CASSESEANQPQHF; CDR3nt: TGTGCCAGCAGTGAATCCGAAGCTAATCAGCCCCAGCATTTT
len: 10; j_gene: TRBJ2-3; v_gene: TRBV2; abundance: -; d_gene: -; CDR3aa: CASAEDTQYF; CDR3nt: TGTGCCAGCGCAGAAGATACGCAGTATTTT
len: 12; j_gene: TRBJ1-2; v_gene: TRBV30; abundance: -; d_gene: -; CDR3aa: CACIHDISGYTF; CDR3nt: TGTGCCTGCATACATGATATATCTGGCTACACCTTC
len: 14; j_gene: TRBJ2-7; v_gene: TRBV7-9; abundance: once; d_gene: TRBD2; CDR3aa: CASSPPREAYEQYF; CDR3nt: TGTGCCAGCAGCCCACCCCGGGAGGCCTACGAGCAGTACTTC
len: 14; j_gene: TRBJ1-2; v_gene: TRBV9; abundance: -; d_gene: -; CDR3aa: CASSVERGSYGYTF; CDR3nt: TGTGCCAGCAGCGTAGAGAGAGGTAGCTATGGCTACACCTTC
len: 13; j_gene: TRBJ2-3; v_gene: TRBV5-4; abundance: once; d_gene: TRBD1; CDR3aa: CASSPDRDHTQYF; CDR3nt: TGTGCCAGCAGCCCGGACAGGGACCATACGCAGTATTTT
len: 14; j_gene: TRBJ2-3; v_gene: TRBV27; abundance: -; d_gene: -; CDR3aa: CASSYGPTGDTQYF; CDR3nt: TGTGCCAGCAGTTATGGACCCACCGGAGATACGCAGTATTTT
len: 15; j_gene: TRBJ2-1; v_gene: TRBV5-1; abundance: -; d_gene: TRBD2; CDR3aa: CASSLGAGGLLEQFF; CDR3nt: TGCGCCAGCAGCTTGGGAGCGGGGGGCCTCCTTGAGCAGTTCTTC
len: 15; j_gene: TRBJ1-5; v_gene: TRBV2; abundance: few; d_gene: TRBD1; CDR3aa: CASKGTGGWNQPQHF; CDR3nt: TGTGCCAGCAAGGGAACAGGGGGTTGGAATCAGCCCCAGCATTTT
len: 19; j_gene: TRBJ2-1; v_gene: TRBV28; abundance: -; d_gene: -; CDR3aa: CASSLPYYTGGDSYNEQFF; CDR3nt: TGTGCCAGCAGTTTACCATATTACACCGGGGGAGACTCCTACAATGAGCAGTTCTTC
len: 15; j_gene: TRBJ1-1; v_gene: TRBV5-1; abundance: -; d_gene: -; CDR3aa: CASSLIGLGDTEAFF; CDR3nt: TGCGCCAGCAGCTTGATCGGGTTAGGCGACACTGAAGCTTTCTTT
len: 15; j_gene: TRBJ1-2; v_gene: TRBV18; abundance: -; d_gene: -; CDR3aa: CASSQAQGFNYGYTF; CDR3nt: TGTGCCAGCTCTCAAGCCCAGGGTTTTAACTATGGCTACACCTTC
len: 13; j_gene: TRBJ1-1; v_gene: TRBV27; abundance: -; d_gene: -; CDR3aa: CASSHGTATEAFF; CDR3nt: TGTGCCAGCAGCCACGGGACGGCCACTGAAGCTTTCTTT
len: 13; j_gene: TRBJ2-7; v_gene: TRBV9; abundance: -; d_gene: TRBD2; CDR3aa: CASSVSSGYEQYF; CDR3nt: TGTGCCAGCAGCGTATCTAGCGGCTACGAGCAGTACTTC
len: 15; j_gene: TRBJ2-3; v_gene: TRBV6-6; abundance: once; d_gene: TRBD2; CDR3aa: CASTGSGSSTDTQYF; CDR3nt: TGTGCCAGCACCGGGAGCGGGAGTAGCACAGATACGCAGTATTTT
len: 16; j_gene: TRBJ2-1; v_gene: TRBV19; abundance: -; d_gene: -; CDR3aa: CASSTSTSSDFNEQFF; CDR3nt: TGTGCCAGTAGTACCTCGACTAGTAGCGACTTCAATGAGCAGTTCTTC